A single count supports the clone carrying this TCR beta chain. Data came from immunoSEQ multiplex PCR; TCRdb stores just in-frame clones and leaves some out. The data show 70,000 or so clones, 92% seen once. These data originate in a study of technical replicates of blood from four donors. This CDR3 is built from 13 residues. Germline V gene lookup returns CDR1 SGHDT and CDR2 YYEEEE. Losses at the gene ends were 4 bases for V and 2 bases for J; bases not matched to a gene: 2. Specimen: T cells isolated from PBMCs. The receptor was isolated from a human donor in good health. The V call is TRBV5-6, the J call TRBJ1-2; 7 positions agree with TRBD1. CDR3 DNA: TGTGCCAGCAGCCGGGACAGCAACTATGGCTACACCTTC. It encodes CASSRDSNYGYTF. The full variable domain, rest sourced from reference TRBV5-6 and TRBJ1-2, is DAGVTQSPTHLIKTRGQQVTLRCSPKSGHDTVSWYQQALGQGPQFIFQYYEEEERQRGNFPDRFSGHQFPNYSSELNVNALLLGDSALYLCASSRDSNYGYTFGSGTRLTVV.